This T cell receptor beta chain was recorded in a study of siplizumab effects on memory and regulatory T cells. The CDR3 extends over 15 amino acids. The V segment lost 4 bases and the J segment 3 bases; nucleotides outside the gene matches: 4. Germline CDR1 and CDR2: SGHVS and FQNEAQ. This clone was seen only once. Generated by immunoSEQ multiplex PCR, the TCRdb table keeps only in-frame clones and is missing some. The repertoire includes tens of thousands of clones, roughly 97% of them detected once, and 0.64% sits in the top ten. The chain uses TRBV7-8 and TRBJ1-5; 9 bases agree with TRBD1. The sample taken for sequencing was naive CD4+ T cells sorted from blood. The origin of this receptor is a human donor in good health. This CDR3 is CASSWGQGANQPQHF. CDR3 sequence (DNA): TGTGCCAGCAGCTGGGGACAGGGTGCCAATCAGCCCCAGCATTTT.